The rows below give T cell receptor beta chains drawn from one sample of a study of T cells in Graves' hyperthyroidism and ophthalmopathy. TCRdb reprocessed the multiplex PCR reads via MiXCR and lists one record per CDR3 protein. In the table there are some 510,000 distinct CDR3 sequences, around 21% of which are singletons. What was sequenced was blood. Receptors were obtained from a man aged 18 to 30 with Graves' hyperthyroidism. Each CDR3 is given with its conserved first and last residue. The order of the fields is J gene, V gene, CDR3 protein.

j_call: TRBJ2-7; v_call: TRBV28; cdr3_aa: CASSGTSPYEQYF
j_call: TRBJ2-7; v_call: TRBV11-2; cdr3_aa: CASSFPLGRTRSYDQYF
j_call: TRBJ2-7; v_call: TRBV6-1; cdr3_aa: CASSDTAGAYEQYF
j_call: TRBJ1-2; v_call: TRBV20-1; cdr3_aa: CSARSANFGYTF
j_call: TRBJ1-5; v_call: TRBV12-3/TRBV12-4; cdr3_aa: CASSLVRTHQPQHF
j_call: TRBJ1-5; v_call: TRBV28; cdr3_aa: CASSRRILAQHF
j_call: TRBJ1-1; v_call: TRBV2; cdr3_aa: CASTTGVELNTEAFF
j_call: TRBJ1-1; v_call: TRBV4-2; cdr3_aa: CASSFDRVNTEAFF
j_call: TRBJ2-7; v_call: TRBV12-3/TRBV12-4; cdr3_aa: CASSSLGFYEQYF
j_call: TRBJ2-5; v_call: TRBV29-1; cdr3_aa: CSVEKTVQETQYF
j_call: TRBJ2-7; v_call: TRBV20-1; cdr3_aa: CSGSGTPYEQYF
j_call: TRBJ1-2; v_call: TRBV20-1; cdr3_aa: CSAGGTEPYGYTF
j_call: TRBJ1-2; v_call: TRBV7-8; cdr3_aa: CASSLGGGANYGYTF
j_call: TRBJ2-5; v_call: TRBV12-3/TRBV12-4; cdr3_aa: CASTLDRGEAQYF
j_call: TRBJ1-1; v_call: TRBV5-4; cdr3_aa: CASSLPRGPNTEAFF
j_call: TRBJ2-5; v_call: TRBV24-1; cdr3_aa: CATSDPGPLRTQYF
j_call: TRBJ1-1; v_call: TRBV12-3/TRBV12-4; cdr3_aa: CASRTGTVNTEAFF
j_call: TRBJ2-4; v_call: TRBV28; cdr3_aa: CASSAGQGGNIQYF
j_call: TRBJ2-5; v_call: TRBV5-1; cdr3_aa: CASSLNGRGRETQYF
j_call: TRBJ1-1; v_call: TRBV3-1; cdr3_aa: CASSRATPMNTEAFF
j_call: TRBJ2-2; v_call: TRBV24-1; cdr3_aa: CATAGNTGELFF
j_call: TRBJ1-1; v_call: TRBV19; cdr3_aa: CASSIDRIRWSEAFF
j_call: TRBJ1-1; v_call: TRBV19; cdr3_aa: CASSMGTGGTEAFF
j_call: TRBJ1-2; v_call: TRBV6-2/TRBV6-3; cdr3_aa: CASSSLWDYGYTF
j_call: TRBJ1-2; v_call: TRBV10-3; cdr3_aa: CAISGGQGSYTF
j_call: TRBJ2-4; v_call: TRBV24-1; cdr3_aa: CATSDTVAKNIQYF
j_call: TRBJ1-3; v_call: TRBV13; cdr3_aa: CASSLTGARWGSGNTIYF
j_call: TRBJ1-5; v_call: TRBV28; cdr3_aa: CASIPGPGLWPQHF
j_call: TRBJ1-5; v_call: TRBV30; cdr3_aa: CAWSAGTGGSNQPQHF
j_call: TRBJ2-7; v_call: TRBV7-9; cdr3_aa: CASCSPRTGDYEQYF
j_call: TRBJ2-7; v_call: TRBV20-1; cdr3_aa: CSANLAGGYEQYF
j_call: TRBJ1-1; v_call: TRBV12-3/TRBV12-4; cdr3_aa: CASIGGIIFGDTEAFF
j_call: TRBJ1-1; v_call: TRBV19; cdr3_aa: CASSITNTEAFF
j_call: TRBJ1-1; v_call: TRBV12-5; cdr3_aa: CASGFGNTEAFF
j_call: TRBJ2-7; v_call: TRBV11-3; cdr3_aa: CASSFWGQDGHEQYF
j_call: TRBJ1-1; v_call: TRBV12-3/TRBV12-4; cdr3_aa: CASSLARPGTGTNTEAFF
j_call: TRBJ2-7; v_call: TRBV9; cdr3_aa: CASSDETYEQYF
j_call: TRBJ1-2; v_call: TRBV15; cdr3_aa: CATSRGGQGFYGYTF
j_call: TRBJ1-1; v_call: TRBV20-1; cdr3_aa: CSARDLAGMKTEAFF
j_call: TRBJ1-1; v_call: TRBV6-2/TRBV6-3; cdr3_aa: CASRGQGWNTEAFF
j_call: TRBJ2-7; v_call: TRBV5-5; cdr3_aa: CASSLGLEGTEQYF
j_call: TRBJ2-7; v_call: TRBV25-1; cdr3_aa: CASSEFQTGQYF
j_call: TRBJ2-5; v_call: TRBV5-1; cdr3_aa: CASSLTASGGETQYF
j_call: TRBJ1-5; v_call: TRBV20-1; cdr3_aa: CSASRQIGQPQHF
j_call: TRBJ2-7; v_call: TRBV28; cdr3_aa: CASSSGQGGSGSYEQYF
j_call: TRBJ1-2; v_call: TRBV19; cdr3_aa: CASSSLTGTGRGNYGYTF
j_call: TRBJ2-2; v_call: TRBV19; cdr3_aa: CASSIVPANTGELFF